The source of this T cell receptor (beta chain) is a study of beta chain features in type 1 diabetes. The table lists this clone with a few counts. The antigen is not known. In total, each donor contributed a single heparinised blood draw that averaged around 110 mL. Study-wide points: The question of HLA type influencing TCRB rearrangement was one that remained unresolved here.

Sequenced material consisted of expressed TCRB transcripts (all of the isolated RNA was reverse transcribed). The protocol was immunoSEQ multiplex PCR, while the TCRdb copy is restricted to in-frame clones and leaves out a portion. The data show roughly 450,000 clones, roughly 11% seen once. Sequenced material: naive CD4+ T cells from blood. The receptor's source is a woman in her late teens or twenties in good health.

The CDR3 spells CASSRSGTGCTDTQYF. CDR3 coding DNA: TGTGCCAGCAGCAGGTCCGGGACAGGCTGCACAGATACGCAGTATTTT. The gene calls are TRBV21-1 and TRBJ2-3; the table gives TRBD1 as D, unverified against the DNA. TRBV21-1 is a pseudogene. The CDR3 loop spans 16 amino acids.